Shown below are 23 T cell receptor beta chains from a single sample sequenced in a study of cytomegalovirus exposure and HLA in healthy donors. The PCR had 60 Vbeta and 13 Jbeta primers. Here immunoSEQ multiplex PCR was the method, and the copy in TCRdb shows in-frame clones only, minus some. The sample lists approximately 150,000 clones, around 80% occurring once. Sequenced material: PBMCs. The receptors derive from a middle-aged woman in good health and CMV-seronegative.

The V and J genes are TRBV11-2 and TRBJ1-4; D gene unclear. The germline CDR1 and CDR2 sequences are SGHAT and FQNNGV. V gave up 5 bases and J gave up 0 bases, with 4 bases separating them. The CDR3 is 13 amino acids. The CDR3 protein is CASSPATNEKLFF. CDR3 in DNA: TGTGCCAGCAGCCCAGCAACTAATGAAAAACTGTTTTTT.

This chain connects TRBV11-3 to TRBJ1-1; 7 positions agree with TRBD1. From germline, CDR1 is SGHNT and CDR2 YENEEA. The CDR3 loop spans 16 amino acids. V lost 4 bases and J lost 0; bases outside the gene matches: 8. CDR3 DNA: TGTGCCAGCAGCTCTTCGACAGGGCGAATGAACACTGAAGCTTTCTTT. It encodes CASSSSTGRMNTEAFF.

In DNA form, the CDR3 reads TGTGCCAGCAGTCATACGACAACGGAGCAGTACTTC. It codes for CASSHTTTEQYF. The V call is TRBV28, the J call TRBJ2-7; no firm D call. The CDR3 runs to 12 residues. Trimming removed 5 bases at V and 7 bases at J, with 12 bases between. Germline loops: CDR1 MDHEN, CDR2 SYDVKM.

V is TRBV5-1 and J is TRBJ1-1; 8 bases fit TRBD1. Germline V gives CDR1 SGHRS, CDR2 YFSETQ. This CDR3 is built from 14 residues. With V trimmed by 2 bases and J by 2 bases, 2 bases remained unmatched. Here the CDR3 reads CASSFDRGNTEAFF. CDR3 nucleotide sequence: TGCGCCAGCAGCTTCGACAGGGGTAACACTGAAGCTTTCTTT.

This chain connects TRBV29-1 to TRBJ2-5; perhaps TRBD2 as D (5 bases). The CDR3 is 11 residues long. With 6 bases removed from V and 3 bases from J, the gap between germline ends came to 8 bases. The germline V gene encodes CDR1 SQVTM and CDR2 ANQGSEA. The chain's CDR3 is CSVRDEETQYF. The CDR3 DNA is TGCAGCGTCCGGGATGAAGAGACCCAGTACTTC. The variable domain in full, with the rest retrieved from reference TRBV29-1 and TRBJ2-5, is SAVISQKPSRDICQRGTSLTIQCQVDSQVTMMFWYRQQPGQSLTLIATANQGSEATYESGFVIDKFPISRPNLTFSTLTVSNMSPEDSSIYLCSVRDEETQYFGPGTRLLVL.

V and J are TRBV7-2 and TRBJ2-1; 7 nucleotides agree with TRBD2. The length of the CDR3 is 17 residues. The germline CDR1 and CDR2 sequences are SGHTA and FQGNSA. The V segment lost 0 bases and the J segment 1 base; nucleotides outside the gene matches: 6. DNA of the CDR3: TGTGCCAGCAGCTTAGCCCGAGGAGCGGGGTCCTACAATGAGCAGTTCTTC. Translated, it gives CASSLARGAGSYNEQFF.

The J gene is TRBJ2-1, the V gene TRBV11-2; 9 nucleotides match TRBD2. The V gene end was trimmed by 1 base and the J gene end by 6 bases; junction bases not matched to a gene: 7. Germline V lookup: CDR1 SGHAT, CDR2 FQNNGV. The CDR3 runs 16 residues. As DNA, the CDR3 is TGTGCCAGCAGCTTAGGGGTAGCGGGGGCCATCAATGAGCAGTTCTTC. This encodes CASSLGVAGAINEQFF.

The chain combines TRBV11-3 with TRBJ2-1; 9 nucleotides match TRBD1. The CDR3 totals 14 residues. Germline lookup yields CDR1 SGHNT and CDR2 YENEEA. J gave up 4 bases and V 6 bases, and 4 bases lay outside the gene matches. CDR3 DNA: TGTGCCAGCAGATCCGGGACAGGGTACAATGAGCAGTTCTTC. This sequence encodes CASRSGTGYNEQFF. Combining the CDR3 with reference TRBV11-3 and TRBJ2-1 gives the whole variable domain EAGVVQSPRYKIIEKKQPVAFWCNPISGHNTLYWYLQNLGQGPELLIRYENEEAVDDSQLPKDRFSAERLKGVDSTLKIQPAELGDSAVYLCASRSGTGYNEQFFGPGTRLTVL.

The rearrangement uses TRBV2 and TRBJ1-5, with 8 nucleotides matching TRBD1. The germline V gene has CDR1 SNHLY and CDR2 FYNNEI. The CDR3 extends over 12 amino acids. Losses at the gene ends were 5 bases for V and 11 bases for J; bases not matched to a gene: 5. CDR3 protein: CASSRQGRAQHF. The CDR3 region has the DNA TGTGCCAGCAGTAGACAGGGGAGGGCCCAGCATTTT.

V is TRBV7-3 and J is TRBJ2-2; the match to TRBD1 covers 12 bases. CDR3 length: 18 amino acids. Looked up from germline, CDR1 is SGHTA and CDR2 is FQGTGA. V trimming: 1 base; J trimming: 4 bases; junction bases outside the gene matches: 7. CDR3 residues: CASSLSGGTGGSTGELFF. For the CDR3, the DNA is TGTGCCAGCAGCTTAAGTGGTGGGACAGGGGGCAGCACCGGGGAGCTGTTTTTT.

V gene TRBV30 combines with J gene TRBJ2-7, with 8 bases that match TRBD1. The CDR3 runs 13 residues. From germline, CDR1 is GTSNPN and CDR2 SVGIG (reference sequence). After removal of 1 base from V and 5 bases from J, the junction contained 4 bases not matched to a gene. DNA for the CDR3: TGTGCCTGGAGTGCCGACAGGGGTCACGAGCAGTACTTC. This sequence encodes CAWSADRGHEQYF.

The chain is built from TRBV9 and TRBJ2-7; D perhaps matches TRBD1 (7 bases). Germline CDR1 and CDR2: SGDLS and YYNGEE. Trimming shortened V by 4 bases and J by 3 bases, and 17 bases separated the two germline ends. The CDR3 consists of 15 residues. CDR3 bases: TGTGCCAGCAGCCCCAGGGGGGACGGCTACTACGAGCAGTACTTC. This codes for CASSPRGDGYYEQYF.

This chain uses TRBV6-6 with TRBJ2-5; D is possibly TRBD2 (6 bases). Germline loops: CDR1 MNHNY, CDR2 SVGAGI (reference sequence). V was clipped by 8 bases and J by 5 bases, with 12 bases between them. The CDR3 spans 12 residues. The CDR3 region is CASGPGRETQYF. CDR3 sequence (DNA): TGTGCCAGCGGACCAGGGAGGGAGACCCAGTACTTC.

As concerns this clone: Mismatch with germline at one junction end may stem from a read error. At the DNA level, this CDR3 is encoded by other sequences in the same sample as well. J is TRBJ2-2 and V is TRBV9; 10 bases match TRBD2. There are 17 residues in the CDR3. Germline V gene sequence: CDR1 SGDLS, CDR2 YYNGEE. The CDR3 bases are TGTGCCAGCAGCGTCCGGGCTAGCGGGAGTGATCCCGGGGAGCTGTTCTTT. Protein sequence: CASSVRASGSDPGELFF.

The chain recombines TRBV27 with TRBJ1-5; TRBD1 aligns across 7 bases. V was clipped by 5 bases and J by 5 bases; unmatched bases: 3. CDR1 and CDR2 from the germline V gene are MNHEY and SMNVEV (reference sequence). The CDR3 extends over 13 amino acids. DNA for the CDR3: TGTGCCAGCAGTCAGGGGGGCGATCAGCCCCAGCATTTT. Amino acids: CASSQGGDQPQHF.

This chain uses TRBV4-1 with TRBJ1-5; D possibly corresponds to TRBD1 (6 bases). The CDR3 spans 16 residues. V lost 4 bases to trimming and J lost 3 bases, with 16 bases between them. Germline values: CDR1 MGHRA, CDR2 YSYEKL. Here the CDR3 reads CASSRLGQNINQPQHF. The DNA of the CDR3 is TGCGCCAGCAGCCGCCTAGGACAGAATATCAATCAGCCCCAGCATTTT.

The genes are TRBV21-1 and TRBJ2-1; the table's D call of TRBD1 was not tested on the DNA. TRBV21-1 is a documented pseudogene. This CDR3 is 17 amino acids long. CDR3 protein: CASSKELPESSYNEQFF. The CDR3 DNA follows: TGTGCCAGCAGCAAAGAATTACCAGAAAGCTCCTACAATGAGCAGTTCTTC.

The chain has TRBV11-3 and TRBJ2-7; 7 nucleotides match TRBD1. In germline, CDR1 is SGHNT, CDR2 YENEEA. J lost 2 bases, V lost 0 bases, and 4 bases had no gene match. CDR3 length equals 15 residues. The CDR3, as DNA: TGTGCCAGCAGCTTAGACGGGACAGACGCCTACGAGCAGTACTTC. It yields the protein CASSLDGTDAYEQYF.

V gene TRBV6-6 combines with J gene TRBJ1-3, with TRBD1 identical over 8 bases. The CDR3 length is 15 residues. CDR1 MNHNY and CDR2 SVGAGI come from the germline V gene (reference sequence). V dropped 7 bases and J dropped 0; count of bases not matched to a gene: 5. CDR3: CASINTGGSGNTIYF. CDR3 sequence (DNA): TGTGCCAGCATCAACACAGGGGGCTCTGGAAACACCATATATTTT.

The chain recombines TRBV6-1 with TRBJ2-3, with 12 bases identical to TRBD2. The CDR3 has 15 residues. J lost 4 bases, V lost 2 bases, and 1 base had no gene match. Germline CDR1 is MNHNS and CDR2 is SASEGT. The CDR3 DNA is TGTGCCAGCAGTGAACTAGCGGGGGGGTCAGATACGCAGTATTTT. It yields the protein CASSELAGGSDTQYF.

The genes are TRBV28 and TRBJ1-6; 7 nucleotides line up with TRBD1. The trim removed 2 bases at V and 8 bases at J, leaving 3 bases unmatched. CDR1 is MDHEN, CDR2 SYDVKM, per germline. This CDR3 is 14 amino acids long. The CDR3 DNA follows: TGTGCCAGCAGTTTACGAGGGGGCTATTCACCCCTCCACTTT. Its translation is CASSLRGGYSPLHF.

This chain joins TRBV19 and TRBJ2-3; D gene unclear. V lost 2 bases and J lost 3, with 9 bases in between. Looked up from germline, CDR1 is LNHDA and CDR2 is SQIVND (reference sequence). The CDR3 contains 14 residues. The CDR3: CASSIQAHTDTQYF. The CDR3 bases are TGTGCCAGTAGTATACAGGCCCATACAGATACGCAGTATTTT.

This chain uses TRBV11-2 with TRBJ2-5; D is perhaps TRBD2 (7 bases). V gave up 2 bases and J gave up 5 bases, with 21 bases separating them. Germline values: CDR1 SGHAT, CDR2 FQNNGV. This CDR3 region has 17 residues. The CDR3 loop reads CASSLNIPGGRGETQYF. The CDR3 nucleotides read TGTGCCAGCAGCTTAAACATTCCCGGGGGGAGGGGGGAGACCCAGTACTTC.